The clone carrying this TCR beta chain was counted between two and nine times. RNA transcripts served as the template for amplifying TCR beta CDR3 regions. With the HTBI primer set, the TCR CDR3 went through a first round of RT-PCR. TCRdb re-analysed the multiplex PCR reads in MiXCR, keeping a single row per CDR3 protein. The sample yields 730,000 or so distinct CDR3 sequences, around 20% seen once. The sample originates from a study of T cells in Graves' hyperthyroidism and ophthalmopathy. The V and J ends lost 9 bases and 9 bases respectively, with 12 bases between them. CDR3 length: 12 amino acids.

Material: blood. The V gene is TRBV12-3 or TRBV12-4, the J gene TRBJ1-6; D possibly corresponds to TRBD1 (5 bases). This TCR derives from a woman between 50 and 59 years old with Graves' hyperthyroidism that later progressed to Graves' ophthalmopathy. As DNA, the CDR3 is TGTGCCAGTTTGATGGGGGTTTCACCCCTCCACTTT. Residues: CASLMGVSPLHF.